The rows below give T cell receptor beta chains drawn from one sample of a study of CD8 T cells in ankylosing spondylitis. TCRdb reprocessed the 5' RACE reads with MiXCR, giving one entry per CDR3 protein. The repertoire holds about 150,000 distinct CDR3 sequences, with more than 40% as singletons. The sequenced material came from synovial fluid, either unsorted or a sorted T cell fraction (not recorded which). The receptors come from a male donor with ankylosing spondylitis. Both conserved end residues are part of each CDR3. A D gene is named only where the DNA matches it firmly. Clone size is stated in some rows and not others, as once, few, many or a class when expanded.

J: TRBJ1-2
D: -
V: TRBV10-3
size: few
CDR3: CAISPSSNYGYTF
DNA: TGTGCCATCAGTCCCTCCAGCAACTATGGCTACACCTTC

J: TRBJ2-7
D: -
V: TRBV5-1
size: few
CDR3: CASSLVTGTYEQYF
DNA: TGCGCCAGCAGCTTGGTAACAGGCACCTACGAGCAGTACTTC

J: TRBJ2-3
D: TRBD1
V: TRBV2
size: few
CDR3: CASSSGQPPDTQYF
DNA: TGTGCCAGCAGCTCGGGACAGCCGCCAGATACGCAGTATTTT

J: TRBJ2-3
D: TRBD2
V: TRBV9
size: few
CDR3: CASSGLAGGHDTQYF
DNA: TGTGCCAGCAGCGGACTAGCGGGAGGGCACGATACGCAGTATTTT

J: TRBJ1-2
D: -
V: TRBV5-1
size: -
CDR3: CASSLVSVGVTYGYTF
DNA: TGCGCCAGCAGCTTGGTGTCGGTAGGAGTAACCTATGGCTACACCTTC

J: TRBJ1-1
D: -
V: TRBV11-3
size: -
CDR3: CASSPYMNTEAFF
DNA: TGTGCCAGCAGCCCTTACATGAACACTGAAGCTTTCTTT

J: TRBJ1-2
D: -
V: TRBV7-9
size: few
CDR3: CASSFGPGYGYTF
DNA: TGTGCCAGCAGCTTTGGTCCTGGCTATGGCTACACCTTC

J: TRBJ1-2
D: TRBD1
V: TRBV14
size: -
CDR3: CASSHQRQGLFYGYTF
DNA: TGTGCCAGCAGCCATCAAAGACAGGGTTTATTCTATGGCTACACCTTC

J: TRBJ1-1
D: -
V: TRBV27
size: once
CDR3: CASSLSGFSGTEAFF
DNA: TGTGCCAGCAGTTTATCGGGGTTCTCAGGCACTGAAGCTTTCTTT

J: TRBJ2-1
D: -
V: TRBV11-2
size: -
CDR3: CASSLPPWVAATYNEQFF
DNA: TGTGCCAGCAGCTTACCCCCTTGGGTAGCGGCCACCTACAATGAGCAGTTCTTC

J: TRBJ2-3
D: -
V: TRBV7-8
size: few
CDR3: CASSRLGDTQYF
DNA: TGTGCCAGCAGCCGACTAGGAGATACGCAGTATTTT

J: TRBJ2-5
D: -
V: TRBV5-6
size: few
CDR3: CASSLGGDPGETQYF
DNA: TGTGCCAGCAGCTTGGGGGGGGATCCTGGAGAGACCCAGTACTTC

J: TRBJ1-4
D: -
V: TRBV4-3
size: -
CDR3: CASSQLPGAREKLFF
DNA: TGCGCCAGCAGCCAGCTACCGGGGGCGAGGGAAAAACTGTTTTTT

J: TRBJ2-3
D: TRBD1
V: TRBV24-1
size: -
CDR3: CATSDPGQGTDTQYF
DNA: TGTGCCACCAGTGACCCCGGACAGGGAACAGATACGCAGTATTTT